These 5 T cell receptor beta chains originate from one sample sequenced in a study of blood T cells in healthy people across ages. A second roughly 7 to 12 cycle PCR used barcoded and J-beta primers. MiXCR was run by TCRdb on the 5' RACE reads, yielding one entry per CDR3 protein. This table has 780,000 or so distinct CDR3 sequences, approximately 25% appearing once. Separately, the same data were catalogued under a study of T cells of mothers and their children.

Material: blood. Receptors originate from a boy aged 5 to 17 in good health.

The rearrangement links TRBV15 to TRBJ2-7; 8 bases fit TRBD1. CDR1 is LNHNV and CDR2 is YYDKDF in the germline V gene (reference sequence). The CDR3 extends over 14 amino acids. The ends lost 5 bases at V and 4 bases at J; junction bases unmatched: 7. The CDR3 DNA sequence: TGTGCCACCAGCGGAGGGACAGGCGGGTACGAGCAGTACTTC. This codes for CATSGGTGGYEQYF.

This clonotype was detected only a few times. This chain uses TRBV5-1 with TRBJ2-7; 8 bases are shared with TRBD1. The V gene end was trimmed by 3 bases and the J gene end by 5 bases; junction bases not matched to a gene: 10. The germline V gene encodes CDR1 SGHRS and CDR2 YFSETQ. The CDR3 has 15 amino acids. The DNA for the CDR3 is TGCGCCAGCAGCTCCCGCGGGCAGGGGGCGAACGAGCAGTACTTC. It translates to CASSSRGQGANEQYF.

V is TRBV20-1 and J is TRBJ2-7; 8 positions match TRBD2. CDR3 size: 13 residues. The junction had 10 bases not matched to a gene; V was cut back by 7 bases and J by 5 bases. Germline V gene lookup returns CDR1 DFQATT and CDR2 SNEGSKA (reference sequence). The CDR3 bases are TGCAGTGTCACCGGGAGGGCGTTTAACGAGCAGTACTTC. The encoded protein is CSVTGRAFNEQYF.

The V call is TRBV27, the J call TRBJ1-2; 7 nucleotides agree with TRBD1. CDR1 and CDR2 (germline): MNHEY, SMNVEV (reference sequence). V shed 6 bases, J shed 1 base, and the junction held 8 bases outside the gene matches. The CDR3 covers 15 residues. CDR3 residues: CASSLTGAVNYGYTF. The DNA for the CDR3 is TGTGCCAGCAGCCTTACAGGGGCTGTTAACTATGGCTACACCTTC.

This clonotype was picked up a small number of times. The genes are TRBV29-1 and TRBJ2-5; D is perhaps TRBD2 (6 bases). Germline V gene sequence: CDR1 SQVTM, CDR2 ANQGSEA. This CDR3 has 14 residues. Trimming pared 3 bases from V and 5 bases from J, leaving 16 bases between. The CDR3 DNA reads as TGCAGCGTTGACGGAGGGCAGACTAGTGAGACCCAGTACTTC. Its translation: CSVDGGQTSETQYF.